This T cell receptor (beta chain) originates from a study of cytomegalovirus exposure and HLA in healthy donors. 13 Jbeta primers and 60 Vbeta primers were used for the PCR. Assay used: immunoSEQ multiplex PCR; TCRdb lists only in-frame clones, some missing. The sample is made up of about 130,000 clones, and the top ten hold 2.5% to 3% of it. J was trimmed by 4 bases and V by 1 base; bases with no gene match: 7. Germline-derived CDR1 and CDR2 are ENHRY and SYGVKD. This CDR3 is built from 16 residues. The receptor was derived from a young man in good health and CMV-seronegative. Sequenced: PBMCs. This chain connects TRBV10-3 to TRBJ2-1; 7 nucleotides agree with TRBD1. The CDR3 DNA sequence: TGTGCCATCAGTGAGTACCGGGACAGCACGTACAATGAGCAGTTCTTC. This gives the protein CAISEYRDSTYNEQFF.